This T cell receptor beta chain came from a study of neurological immune-mediated disorders. V was shortened by 6 bases and J by 0 bases, with 14 bases between the two germline ends. The germline CDR1 and CDR2 sequences are SEHNR and FQNEAQ (reference sequence). CDR3 length: 16 residues. This clonotype was seen many times. TCRdb independently ran MiXCR on the 5' RACE reads; one entry per CDR3 protein. This table has 20,000 or so distinct CDR3 sequences, roughly 10% appearing once. The V gene is TRBV7-9, the J gene TRBJ1-4; D remains ambiguous. What was sequenced was CD8+ T cells from blood. The sequence was collected from a woman in her forties or fifties in good health. The CDR3: CASSSSGVTTNEKLFF. The CDR3 DNA sequence: TGTGCCAGCAGTTCCTCGGGAGTCACAACTAATGAAAAACTGTTTTTT. Looking up the rest from reference TRBV7-9 and TRBJ1-4 gives the full variable domain: DTGVSQNPRHKITKRGQNVTFRCDPISEHNRLYWYRQTLGQGPEFLTYFQNEAQLEKSRLLSDRFSAERPKGSFSTLEIQRTEQGDSAMYLCASSSSGVTTNEKLFFGSGTQLSVL.